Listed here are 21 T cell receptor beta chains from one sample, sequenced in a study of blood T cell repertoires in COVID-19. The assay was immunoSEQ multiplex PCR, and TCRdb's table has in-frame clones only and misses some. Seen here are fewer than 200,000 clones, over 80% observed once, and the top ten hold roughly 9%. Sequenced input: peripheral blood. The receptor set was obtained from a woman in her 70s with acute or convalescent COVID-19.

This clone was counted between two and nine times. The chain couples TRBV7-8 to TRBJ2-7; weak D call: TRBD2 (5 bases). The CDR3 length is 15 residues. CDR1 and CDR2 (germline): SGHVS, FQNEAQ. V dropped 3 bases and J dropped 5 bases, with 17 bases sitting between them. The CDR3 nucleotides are TGTGCCAGCAGCTTCGAGGGAGTAAGGTCTAACGAGCAGTACTTC. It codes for CASSFEGVRSNEQYF. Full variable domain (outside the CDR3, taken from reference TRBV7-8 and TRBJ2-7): GAGVSQSPRYKVAKRGQDVALRCDPISGHVSLFWYQQALGQGPEFLTYFQNEAQLDKSGLPSDRFFAERPEGSVSTLKIQRTQQEDSAVYLCASSFEGVRSNEQYFGPGTRLTVT.

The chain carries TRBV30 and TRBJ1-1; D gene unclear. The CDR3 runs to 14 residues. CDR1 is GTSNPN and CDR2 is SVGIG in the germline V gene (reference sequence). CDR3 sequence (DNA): TGTGCTTACGGGCGTAGTGCCCGGGGCACTGAAGCTTTCTTT. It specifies CAYGRSARGTEAFF.

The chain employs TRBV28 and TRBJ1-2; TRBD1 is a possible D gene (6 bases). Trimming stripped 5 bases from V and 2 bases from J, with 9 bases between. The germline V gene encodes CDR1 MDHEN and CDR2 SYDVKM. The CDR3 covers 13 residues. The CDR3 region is CASSVQGNYGYTF. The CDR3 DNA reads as TGTGCCAGCAGTGTTCAGGGGAACTATGGCTACACCTTC.

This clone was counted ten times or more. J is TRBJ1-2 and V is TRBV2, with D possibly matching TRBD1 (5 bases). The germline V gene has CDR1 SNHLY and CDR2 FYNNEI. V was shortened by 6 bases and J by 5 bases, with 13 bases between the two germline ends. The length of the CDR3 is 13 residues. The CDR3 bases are TGTGCCAGCAGCCCAGGGTTCGGGTATGGCTACACCTTC. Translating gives CASSPGFGYGYTF.

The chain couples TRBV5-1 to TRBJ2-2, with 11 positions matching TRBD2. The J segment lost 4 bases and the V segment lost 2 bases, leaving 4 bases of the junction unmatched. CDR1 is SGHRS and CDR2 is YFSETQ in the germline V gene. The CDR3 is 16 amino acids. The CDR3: CASSFLAGGRTGELFF. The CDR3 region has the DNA TGCGCCAGCAGCTTCTTAGCGGGGGGGCGCACCGGGGAGCTGTTTTTT.

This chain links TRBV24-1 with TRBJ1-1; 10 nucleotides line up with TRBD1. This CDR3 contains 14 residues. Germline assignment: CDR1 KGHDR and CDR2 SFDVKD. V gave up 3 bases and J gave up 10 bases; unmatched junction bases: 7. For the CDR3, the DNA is TGTGCCACCAGTGATAAGACTGGGACAGGGGTAGCTTTCTTT. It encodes CATSDKTGTGVAFF.

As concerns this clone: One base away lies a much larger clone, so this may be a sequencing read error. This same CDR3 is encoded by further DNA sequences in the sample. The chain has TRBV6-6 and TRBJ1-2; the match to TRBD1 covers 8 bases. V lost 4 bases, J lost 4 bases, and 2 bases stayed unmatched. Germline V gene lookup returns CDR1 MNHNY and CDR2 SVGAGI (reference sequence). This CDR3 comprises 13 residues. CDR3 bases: TGTGCCAGCAGTTCAGGGGGCAGCTATGGCTACACCTTC. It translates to CASSSGGSYGYTF.

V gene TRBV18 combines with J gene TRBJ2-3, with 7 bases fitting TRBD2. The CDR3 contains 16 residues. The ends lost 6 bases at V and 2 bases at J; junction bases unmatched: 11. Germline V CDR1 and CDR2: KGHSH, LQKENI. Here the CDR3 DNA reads TGTGCCAGCTCCACCGGCGGGAGCGGGGTCACAGATACGCAGTATTTT. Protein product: CASSTGGSGVTDTQYF.

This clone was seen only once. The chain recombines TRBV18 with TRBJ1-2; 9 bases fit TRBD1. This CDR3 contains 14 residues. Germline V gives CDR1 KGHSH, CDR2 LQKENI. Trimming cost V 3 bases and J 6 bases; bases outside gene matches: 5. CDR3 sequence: CASSPWTGDNGYTF. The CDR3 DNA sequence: TGTGCCAGCTCACCTTGGACAGGGGATAATGGCTACACCTTC. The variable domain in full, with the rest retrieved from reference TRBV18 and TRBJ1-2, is NAGVMQNPRHLVRRRGQEARLRCSPMKGHSHVYWYRQLPEEGLKFMVYLQKENIIDESGMPKERFSAEFPKEGPSILRIQQVVRGDSAAYFCASSPWTGDNGYTFGSGTRLTVV.

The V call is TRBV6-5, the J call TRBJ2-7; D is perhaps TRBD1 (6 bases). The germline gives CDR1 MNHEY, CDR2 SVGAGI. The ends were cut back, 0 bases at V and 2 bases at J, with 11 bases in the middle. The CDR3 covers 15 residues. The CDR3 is CASSYSGDTPYEQYF. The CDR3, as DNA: TGTGCCAGCAGTTACTCTGGGGACACCCCCTACGAGCAGTACTTC.

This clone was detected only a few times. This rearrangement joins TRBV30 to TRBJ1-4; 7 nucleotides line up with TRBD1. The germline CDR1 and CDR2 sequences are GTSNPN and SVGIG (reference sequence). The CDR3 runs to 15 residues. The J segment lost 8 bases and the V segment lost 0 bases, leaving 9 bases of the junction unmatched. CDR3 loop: CAWSVLGRGREKLFF. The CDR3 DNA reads TGTGCCTGGAGTGTCTTGGGCAGGGGGAGGGAAAAACTGTTTTTT.

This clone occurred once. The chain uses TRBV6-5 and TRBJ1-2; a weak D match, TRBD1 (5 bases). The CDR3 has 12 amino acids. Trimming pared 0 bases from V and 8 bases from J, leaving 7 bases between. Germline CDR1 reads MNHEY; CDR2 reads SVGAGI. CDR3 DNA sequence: TGTGCCAGCAGTTACTCCGGGGGGGGCTACACCTTC. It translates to CASSYSGGGYTF.

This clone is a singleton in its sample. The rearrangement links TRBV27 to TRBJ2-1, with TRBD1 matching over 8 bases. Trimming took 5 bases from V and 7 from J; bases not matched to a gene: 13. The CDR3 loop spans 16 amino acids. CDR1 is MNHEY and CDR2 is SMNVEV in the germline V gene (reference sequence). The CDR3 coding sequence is TGTGCCAGCAGTAGCTGGACAGGGATATCGAGGAATGAGCAGTTCTTC. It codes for CASSSWTGISRNEQFF.

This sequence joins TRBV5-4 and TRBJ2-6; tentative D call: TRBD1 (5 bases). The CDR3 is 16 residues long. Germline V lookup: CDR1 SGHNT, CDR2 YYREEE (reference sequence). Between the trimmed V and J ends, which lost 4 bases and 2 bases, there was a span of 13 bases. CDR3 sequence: CASSVPGSPGANVLTF. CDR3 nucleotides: TGTGCCAGCAGCGTACCAGGGTCCCCTGGGGCCAACGTCCTGACTTTC.

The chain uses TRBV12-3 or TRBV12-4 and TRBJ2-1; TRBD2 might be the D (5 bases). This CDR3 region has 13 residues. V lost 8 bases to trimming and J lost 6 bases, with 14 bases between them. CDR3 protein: CASSRVSSNEQFF. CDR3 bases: TGTGCCAGCTCGCGGGTTAGCAGCAATGAGCAGTTCTTC.

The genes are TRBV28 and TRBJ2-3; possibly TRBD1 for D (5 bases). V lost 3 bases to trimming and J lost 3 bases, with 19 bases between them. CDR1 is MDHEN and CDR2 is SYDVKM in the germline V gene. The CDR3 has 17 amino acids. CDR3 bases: TGTGCCAGCAGTTTTTTTGGAAGGGGCCGACAGACAGATACGCAGTATTTT. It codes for CASSFFGRGRQTDTQYF.

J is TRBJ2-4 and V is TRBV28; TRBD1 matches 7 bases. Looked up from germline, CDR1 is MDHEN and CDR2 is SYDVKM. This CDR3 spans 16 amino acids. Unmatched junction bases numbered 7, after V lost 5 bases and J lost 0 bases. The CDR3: CASSPTGDVAKNIQYF. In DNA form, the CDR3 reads TGTGCCAGCAGTCCAACAGGGGACGTAGCCAAAAACATTCAGTACTTC.

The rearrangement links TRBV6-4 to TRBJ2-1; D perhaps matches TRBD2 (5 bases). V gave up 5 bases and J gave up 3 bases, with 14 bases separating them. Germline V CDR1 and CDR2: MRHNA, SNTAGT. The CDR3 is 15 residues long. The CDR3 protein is CASSPEASIYNEQFF. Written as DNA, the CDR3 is TGTGCCAGCAGTCCCGAGGCTAGCATCTACAATGAGCAGTTCTTC.

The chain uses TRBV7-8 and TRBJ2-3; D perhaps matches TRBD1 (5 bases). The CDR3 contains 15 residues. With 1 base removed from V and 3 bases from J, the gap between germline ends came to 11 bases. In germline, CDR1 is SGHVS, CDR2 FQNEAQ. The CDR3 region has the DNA TGTGCCAGCAGCTTAGTTAGGGGTACTACAGATACGCAGTATTTT. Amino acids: CASSLVRGTTDTQYF.

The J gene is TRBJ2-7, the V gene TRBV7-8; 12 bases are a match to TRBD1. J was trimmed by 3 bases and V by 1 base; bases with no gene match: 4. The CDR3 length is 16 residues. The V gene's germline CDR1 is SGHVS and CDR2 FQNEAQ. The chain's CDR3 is CASSLGDRGLVYEQYF. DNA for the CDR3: TGTGCCAGCAGCTTAGGGGACAGGGGGCTAGTCTACGAGCAGTACTTC.

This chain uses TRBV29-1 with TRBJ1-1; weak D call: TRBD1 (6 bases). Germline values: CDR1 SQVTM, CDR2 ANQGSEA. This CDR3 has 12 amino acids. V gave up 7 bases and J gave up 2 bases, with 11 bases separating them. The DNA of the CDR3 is TGCAGCGCAGGGGCAGCCAACACTGAAGCTTTCTTT. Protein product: CSAGAANTEAFF. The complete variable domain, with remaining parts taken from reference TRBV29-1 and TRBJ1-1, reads SAVISQKPSRDICQRGTSLTIQCQVDSQVTMMFWYRQQPGQSLTLIATANQGSEATYESGFVIDKFPISRPNLTFSTLTVSNMSPEDSSIYLCSAGAANTEAFFGQGTRLTVV.